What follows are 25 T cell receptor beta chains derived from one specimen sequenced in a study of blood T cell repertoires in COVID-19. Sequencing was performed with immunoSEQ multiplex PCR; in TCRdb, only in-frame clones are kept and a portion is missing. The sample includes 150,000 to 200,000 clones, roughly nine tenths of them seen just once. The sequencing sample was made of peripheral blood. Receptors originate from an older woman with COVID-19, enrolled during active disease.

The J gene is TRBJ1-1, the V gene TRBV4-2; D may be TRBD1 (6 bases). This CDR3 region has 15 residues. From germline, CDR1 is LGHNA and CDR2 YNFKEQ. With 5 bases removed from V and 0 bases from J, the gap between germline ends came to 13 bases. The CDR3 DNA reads TGTGCCAGCAGCTGGCAGAGGGACATGAACACTGAAGCTTTCTTT. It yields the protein CASSWQRDMNTEAFF.

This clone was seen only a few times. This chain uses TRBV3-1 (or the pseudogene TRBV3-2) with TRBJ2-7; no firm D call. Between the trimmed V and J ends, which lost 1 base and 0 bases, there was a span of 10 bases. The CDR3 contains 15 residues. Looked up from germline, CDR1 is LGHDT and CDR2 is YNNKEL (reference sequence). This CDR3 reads CASSQGPLSSYEQYF. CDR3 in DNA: TGTGCCAGCAGCCAAGGGCCGTTAAGCTCCTACGAGCAGTACTTC.

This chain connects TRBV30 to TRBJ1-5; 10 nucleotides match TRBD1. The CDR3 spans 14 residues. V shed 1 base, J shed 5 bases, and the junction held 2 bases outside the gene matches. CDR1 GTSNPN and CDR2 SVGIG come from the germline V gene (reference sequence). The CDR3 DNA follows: TGTGCCTGGAGTGGGGACAGGGGAGATCAGCCCCAGCATTTT. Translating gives CAWSGDRGDQPQHF.

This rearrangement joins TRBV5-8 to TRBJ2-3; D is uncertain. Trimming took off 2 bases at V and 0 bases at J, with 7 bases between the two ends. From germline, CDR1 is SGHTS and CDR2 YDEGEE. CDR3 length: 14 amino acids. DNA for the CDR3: TGTGCCAGCAGCTTTGGAGTCAGCACAGATACGCAGTATTTT. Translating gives CASSFGVSTDTQYF.

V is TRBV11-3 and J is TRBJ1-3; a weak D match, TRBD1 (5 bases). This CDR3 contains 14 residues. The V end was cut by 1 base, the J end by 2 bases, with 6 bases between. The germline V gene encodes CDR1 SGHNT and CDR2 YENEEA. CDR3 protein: CASSLAGTGNTIYF. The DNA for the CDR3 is TGTGCCAGCAGCTTAGCAGGGACTGGAAACACCATATATTTT.

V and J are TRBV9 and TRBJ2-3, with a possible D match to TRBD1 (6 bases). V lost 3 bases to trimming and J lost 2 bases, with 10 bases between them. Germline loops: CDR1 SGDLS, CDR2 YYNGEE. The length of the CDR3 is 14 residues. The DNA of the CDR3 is TGTGCCAGCAGCGCAACAGGGACCACAGATACGCAGTATTTT. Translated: CASSATGTTDTQYF. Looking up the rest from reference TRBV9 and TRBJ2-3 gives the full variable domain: DSGVTQTPKHLITATGQRVTLRCSPRSGDLSVYWYQQSLDQGLQFLIQYYNGEERAKGNILERFSAQQFPDLHSELNLSSLELGDSALYFCASSATGTTDTQYFGPGTRLTVL.

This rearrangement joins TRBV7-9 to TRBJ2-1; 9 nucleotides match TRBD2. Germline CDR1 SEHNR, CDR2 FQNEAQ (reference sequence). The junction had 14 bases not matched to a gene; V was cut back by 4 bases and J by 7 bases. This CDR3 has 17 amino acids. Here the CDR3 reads CASSSGRGGLALNEQFF. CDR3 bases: TGTGCCAGCAGCTCAGGGAGGGGCGGACTAGCGCTTAATGAGCAGTTCTTC.

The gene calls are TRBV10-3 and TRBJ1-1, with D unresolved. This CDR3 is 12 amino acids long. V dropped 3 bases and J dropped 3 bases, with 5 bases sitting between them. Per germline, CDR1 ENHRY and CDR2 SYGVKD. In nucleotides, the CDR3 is TGTGCCATCAGTGACTACTACACTGAAGCTTTCTTT. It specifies CAISDYYTEAFF.

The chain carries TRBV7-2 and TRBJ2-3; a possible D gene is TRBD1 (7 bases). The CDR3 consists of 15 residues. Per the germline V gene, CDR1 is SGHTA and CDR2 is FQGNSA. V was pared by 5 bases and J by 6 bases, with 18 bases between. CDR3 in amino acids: CASSPGGGTGDTQYF. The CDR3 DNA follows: TGTGCCAGCAGCCCAGGGGGTGGGACTGGGGATACGCAGTATTTT.

The DNA of the CDR3 is TGCAGCGTGGTCTGGGCAGGGGGAATCGAGCAGTACTTC. Translation: CSVVWAGGIEQYF. The chain joins TRBV29-1 to TRBJ2-7; the match to TRBD1 covers 7 bases. The CDR3 is 13 residues long. Trimming cost V 6 bases and J 6 bases; bases outside gene matches: 11. Germline V gene lookup returns CDR1 SQVTM and CDR2 ANQGSEA.

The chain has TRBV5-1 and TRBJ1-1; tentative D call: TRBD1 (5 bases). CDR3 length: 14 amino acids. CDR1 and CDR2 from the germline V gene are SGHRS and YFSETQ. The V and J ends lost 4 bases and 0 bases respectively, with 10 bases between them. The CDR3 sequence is CASSGTTVNTEAFF. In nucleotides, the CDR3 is TGCGCCAGCAGCGGAACGACAGTGAACACTGAAGCTTTCTTT.

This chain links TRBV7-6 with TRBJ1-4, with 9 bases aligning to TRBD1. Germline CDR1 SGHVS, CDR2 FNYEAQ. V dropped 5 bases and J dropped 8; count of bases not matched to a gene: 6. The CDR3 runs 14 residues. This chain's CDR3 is CASSAGQGFEKLFF. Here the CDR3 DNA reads TGTGCCAGCAGCGCGGGACAGGGTTTCGAAAAACTGTTTTTT.

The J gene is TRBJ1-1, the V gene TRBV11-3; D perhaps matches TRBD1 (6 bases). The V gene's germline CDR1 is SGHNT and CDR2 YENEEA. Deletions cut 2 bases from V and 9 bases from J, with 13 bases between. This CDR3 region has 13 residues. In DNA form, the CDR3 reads TGTGCCAGCAGCTTATCGGTACAGGGAAAAGCTTTCTTT. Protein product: CASSLSVQGKAFF.

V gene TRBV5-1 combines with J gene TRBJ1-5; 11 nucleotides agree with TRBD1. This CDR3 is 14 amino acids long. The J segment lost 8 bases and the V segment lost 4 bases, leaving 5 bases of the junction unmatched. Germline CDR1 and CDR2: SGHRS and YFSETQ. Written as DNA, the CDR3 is TGCGCCAGCAGCGTGGGACAGGGGGTAGAGCCCCAGCATTTT. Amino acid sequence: CASSVGQGVEPQHF.

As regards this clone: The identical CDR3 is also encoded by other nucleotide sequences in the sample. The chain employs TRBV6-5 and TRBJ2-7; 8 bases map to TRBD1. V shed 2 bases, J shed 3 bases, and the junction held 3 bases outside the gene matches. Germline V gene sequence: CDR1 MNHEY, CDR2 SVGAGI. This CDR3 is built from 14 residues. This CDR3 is CASSYGTGDYEQYF. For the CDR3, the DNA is TGTGCCAGCAGTTACGGGACAGGAGACTACGAGCAGTACTTC.

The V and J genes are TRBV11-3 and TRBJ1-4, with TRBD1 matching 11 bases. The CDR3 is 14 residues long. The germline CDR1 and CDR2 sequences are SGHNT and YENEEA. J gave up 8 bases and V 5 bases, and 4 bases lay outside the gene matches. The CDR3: CASSEDRGQEKLFF. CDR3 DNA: TGTGCCAGCAGCGAGGACAGGGGGCAGGAAAAACTGTTTTTT.

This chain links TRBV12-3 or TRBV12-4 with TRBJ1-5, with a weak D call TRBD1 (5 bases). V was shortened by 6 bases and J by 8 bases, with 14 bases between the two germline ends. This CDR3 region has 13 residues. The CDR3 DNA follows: TGTGCCAGCAGGAAAGGAGGGGATAAGCCCCAGCATTTT. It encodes CASRKGGDKPQHF.

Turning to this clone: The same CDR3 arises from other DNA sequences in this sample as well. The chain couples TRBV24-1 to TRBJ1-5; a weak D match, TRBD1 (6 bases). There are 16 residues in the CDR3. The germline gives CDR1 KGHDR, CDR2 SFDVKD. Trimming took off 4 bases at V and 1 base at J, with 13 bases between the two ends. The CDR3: CATSDPGGGSNQPQHF. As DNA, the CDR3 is TGTGCCACCAGTGACCCTGGGGGGGGCAGCAATCAGCCCCAGCATTTT.

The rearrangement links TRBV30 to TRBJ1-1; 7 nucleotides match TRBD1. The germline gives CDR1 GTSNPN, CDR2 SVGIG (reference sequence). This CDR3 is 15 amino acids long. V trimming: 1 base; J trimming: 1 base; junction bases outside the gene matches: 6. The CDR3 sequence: CAWSGGTAKNTEAFF. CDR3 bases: TGTGCCTGGAGTGGCGGGACAGCCAAGAACACTGAAGCTTTCTTT.

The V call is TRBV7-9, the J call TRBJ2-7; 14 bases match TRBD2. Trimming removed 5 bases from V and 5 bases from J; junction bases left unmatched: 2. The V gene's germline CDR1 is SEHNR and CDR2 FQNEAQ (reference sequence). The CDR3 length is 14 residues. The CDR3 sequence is CASSRLAGGDEQYF. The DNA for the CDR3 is TGTGCCAGCAGCAGACTAGCGGGAGGGGACGAGCAGTACTTC.

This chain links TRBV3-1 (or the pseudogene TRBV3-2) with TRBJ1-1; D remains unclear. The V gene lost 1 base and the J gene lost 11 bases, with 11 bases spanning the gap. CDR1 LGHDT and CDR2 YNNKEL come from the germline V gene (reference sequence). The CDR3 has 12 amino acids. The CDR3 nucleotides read TGTGCCAGCAGCCAAGTGTCAGATTGGGCTTTCTTT. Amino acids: CASSQVSDWAFF.

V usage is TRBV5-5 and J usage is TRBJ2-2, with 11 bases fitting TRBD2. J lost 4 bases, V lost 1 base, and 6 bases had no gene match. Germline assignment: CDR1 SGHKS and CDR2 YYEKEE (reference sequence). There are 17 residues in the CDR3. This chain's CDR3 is CASSLHGTSGTTGELFF. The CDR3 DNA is TGTGCCAGCAGCTTGCACGGGACTAGCGGTACCACCGGGGAGCTGTTTTTT.

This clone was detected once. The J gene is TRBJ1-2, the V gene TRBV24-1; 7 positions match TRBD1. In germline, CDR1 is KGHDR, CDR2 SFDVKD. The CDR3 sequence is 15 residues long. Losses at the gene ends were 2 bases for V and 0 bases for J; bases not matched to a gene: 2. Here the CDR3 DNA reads TGTGCCACCAGTGATTCCGGGACAGCTAACTATGGCTACACCTTC. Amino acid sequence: CATSDSGTANYGYTF.

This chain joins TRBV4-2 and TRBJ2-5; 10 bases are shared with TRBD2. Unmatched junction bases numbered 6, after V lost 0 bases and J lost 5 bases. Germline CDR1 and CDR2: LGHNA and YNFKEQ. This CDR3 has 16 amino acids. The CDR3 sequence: CASSQEIAGGGETQYF. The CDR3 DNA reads TGTGCCAGCAGCCAAGAGATAGCGGGAGGCGGTGAGACCCAGTACTTC.

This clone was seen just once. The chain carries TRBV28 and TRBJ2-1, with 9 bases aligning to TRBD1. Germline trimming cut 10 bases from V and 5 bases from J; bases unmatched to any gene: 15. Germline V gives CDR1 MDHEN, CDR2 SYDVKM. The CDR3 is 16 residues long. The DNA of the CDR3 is TGTGCCACCGTCCTGTCCCCGGGACAGGGAGACAATGAGCAGTTCTTC. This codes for CATVLSPGQGDNEQFF.